Below, 29 T cell receptor beta chains from the same sample are listed, as sequenced in a study of CD8 T cells in ankylosing spondylitis. Via MiXCR, TCRdb re-called the 5' RACE reads, giving one row per CDR3 protein. The sample holds about 300,000 distinct CDR3 sequences, less than 25% seen once. Material for sequencing was blood, either unsorted or a sorted T cell fraction (not recorded which). Every receptor here comes from a female donor with ankylosing spondylitis or in good health (not recorded which).

The chain couples TRBV20-1 to TRBJ2-5, with D unclear. Trimming cost V 0 bases and J 5 bases, with 4 bases left between them. Germline CDR1 is DFQATT and CDR2 is SNEGSKA (reference sequence). The CDR3 is made up of 11 amino acids. The CDR3 DNA sequence: TGCAGTGCTAGAGATTGGGAGACCCAGTACTTC. Translation gives CSARDWETQYF.

The V and J genes are TRBV6-1 and TRBJ1-6, with unresolved D. The CDR3 extends over 13 amino acids. V lost 6 bases and J lost 10, with 13 bases in between. Germline V CDR1 and CDR2: MNHNS, SASEGT. The CDR3 DNA follows: TGTGCCAGCAGAGGGTCGTTGGGGTCACCCCTCCACTTT. Its translation: CASRGSLGSPLHF.

This clonotype showed up many times. The chain recombines TRBV4-3 with TRBJ2-5; D unclear. Trimming removed 0 bases from V and 7 bases from J, with 15 bases in between. The V gene's germline CDR1 is LGHNA and CDR2 YSLEER. The CDR3 sequence is 15 residues long. The CDR3 loop reads CASSQDLGGLGTQYF. The CDR3 DNA sequence: TGCGCCAGCAGCCAAGATTTAGGTGGTCTGGGGACCCAGTACTTC.

Only a few counts were recorded for this clonotype. The rearrangement uses TRBV6-2 or TRBV6-3 and TRBJ1-1; no definite D call. Germline CDR1 reads MNHEY; CDR2 reads SVGEGT. The V end was cut by 7 bases, the J end by 1 base, with 13 bases between. The CDR3 length is 14 residues. The DNA for the CDR3 is TGTGCCAGCATTACATGGGGTTGGAACACTGAAGCTTTCTTT. This codes for CASITWGWNTEAFF.

The V gene is TRBV5-1, the J gene TRBJ2-1, with TRBD1 matching over 11 bases. With 3 bases clipped from V and 6 bases from J, the junction kept 5 bases outside the gene matches. Germline V gene lookup returns CDR1 SGHRS and CDR2 YFSETQ. The CDR3 contains 15 residues. The CDR3 protein is CASSSGQGARNEQFF. The CDR3 DNA sequence: TGCGCCAGCAGCTCCGGACAGGGGGCCCGCAATGAGCAGTTCTTC.

The chain recombines TRBV5-1 with TRBJ1-1, with 7 bases fitting TRBD1. The CDR3 runs 14 residues. With 2 bases clipped from V and 4 bases from J, the junction kept 5 bases outside the gene matches. CDR1 is SGHRS and CDR2 is YFSETQ in the germline V gene. CDR3 amino acids: CASSFTGDPTEAFF. CDR3 in DNA: TGCGCCAGCAGCTTCACAGGGGACCCCACTGAAGCTTTCTTT.

This clonotype was picked up many times. The gene calls are TRBV7-9 and TRBJ1-1; no clear D. The ends were cut back, 5 bases at V and 8 bases at J, with 15 bases in the middle. Germline loops: CDR1 SEHNR, CDR2 FQNEAQ (reference sequence). The CDR3 has 13 amino acids. The CDR3 nucleotides read TGTGCCAGCAGCCTAGAACCCCCCGGAGAAGCTTTCTTT. Translated, it gives CASSLEPPGEAFF.

The sample holds many counts of this clonotype. V gene TRBV27 combines with J gene TRBJ1-1; unclear D gene. The CDR3 length is 17 residues. Trimming left V 2 bases short and J 0 bases short, with 16 bases between. From germline, CDR1 is MNHEY and CDR2 SMNVEV (reference sequence). The CDR3 is CASSLLGRRRMNTEAFF. CDR3 DNA sequence: TGTGCCAGCAGTTTACTGGGGAGGCGACGAATGAACACTGAAGCTTTCTTT.

This clonotype was seen a few times. The CDR3 sequence is CSARVGSYSNQPQHF. CDR3 coding DNA: TGCAGTGCTAGAGTAGGCAGCTATAGCAATCAGCCCCAGCATTTT. The chain is built from TRBV20-1 and TRBJ1-5; no definite D call. The CDR3 consists of 15 residues. Trimming cost V 1 base and J 0 bases, with 10 bases left between them. Germline loops: CDR1 DFQATT, CDR2 SNEGSKA (reference sequence).

For this clonotype: At one end the junction does not follow the germline gene, possibly because of a read error. CDR3 DNA sequence: TGCGCCAGCAGCCAAGATCCTGATCAGGGCTTATCAGGATACAGTGAGCAGTTCTTC. Translated: CASSQDPDQGLSGYSEQFF. The rearrangement joins TRBV4-3 to TRBJ2-1; TRBD1 might be the D (5 bases). The CDR3 covers 19 residues. Germline V gene data show CDR1 as LGHNA and CDR2 as YSLEER.

This clonotype was counted at least ten times. The V call is TRBV29-1, the J call TRBJ2-7, with D perhaps matching TRBD2 (6 bases). Germline CDR1 reads SQVTM; CDR2 reads ANQGSEA. The CDR3 sequence is 14 residues long. V lost 6 bases and J lost 3, with 18 bases in between. Here the CDR3 DNA reads TGCAGCGTCGTTAGCGGCCTGGAGGGCTACGAGCAGTACTTC. Its protein product is CSVVSGLEGYEQYF.

This clonotype was found a few times. The chain recombines TRBV6-6 with TRBJ2-5; D unresolved. Germline V gene sequence: CDR1 MNHNY, CDR2 SVGAGI (reference sequence). V gave up 7 bases and J gave up 3 bases, with 9 bases separating them. The CDR3 is 12 residues long. The CDR3 spells CASMGLKETQYF. In nucleotides, the CDR3 is TGTGCCAGCATGGGTCTCAAAGAGACCCAGTACTTC.

This clonotype has just a few counts. A read error may explain this, as a much larger clone is one base away. This chain uses TRBV20-1 with TRBJ1-1, with D perhaps TRBD1 (6 bases). CDR1 and CDR2 from the germline V gene are DFQATT and SNEGSKA (reference sequence). This CDR3 region has 13 residues. The DNA for the CDR3 is TGCAGTGCTAGAGATAGGACAGCCCGAGAAGTTTTCTTT. The encoded protein is CSARDRTAREVFF.

This clonotype has a handful of counts. The V call is TRBV29-1, the J call TRBJ2-1; no reliable D call. The length of the CDR3 is 13 residues. From germline, CDR1 is SQVTM and CDR2 ANQGSEA. V lost 3 bases to trimming and J lost 1 base, with 7 bases between them. This CDR3 reads CSVDVPSYNEQFF. In DNA, the CDR3 is TGCAGCGTTGATGTCCCTTCCTACAATGAGCAGTTCTTC.

V and J are TRBV12-3 or TRBV12-4 and TRBJ1-5; 9 nucleotides align to TRBD1. V trimming: 0 bases; J trimming: 6 bases; junction bases outside the gene matches: 3. There are 15 residues in the CDR3. The CDR3 nucleotides read TGTGCCAGCAGTTTAGCCACAGGGGGCTTTCAGCCCCAGCATTTT. Protein: CASSLATGGFQPQHF.

This clonotype came up a few times. J is TRBJ2-3 and V is TRBV12-3 or TRBV12-4, with D possibly being TRBD1 or TRBD2 (6 bases each). The CDR3 is 16 residues long. Trimming pared 10 bases from V and 4 bases from J, leaving 24 bases between. In DNA, the CDR3 is TGTGCCATTTCAAAGGAGGGGGAAGACGTGTCAGATACGCAGTATTTT. It specifies CAISKEGEDVSDTQYF.

The chain joins TRBV12-3 or TRBV12-4 to TRBJ2-5, with D maybe TRBD1 (6 bases). Trimming stripped 0 bases from V and 5 bases from J, with 16 bases between. This CDR3 region has 16 residues. CDR3 nucleotide sequence: TGTGCCAGCAGTTTAGCCGTTGACAGGTTGTGGGAGACCCAGTACTTC. It yields the protein CASSLAVDRLWETQYF.

There are many counts of this clonotype. The junction departs from germline at one end; a sequencing error may be responsible. The rearrangement joins TRBV5-1 to TRBJ2-2, with 7 bases aligning to TRBD2. Germline V CDR1 and CDR2: SGHRS, YFSETQ. The length of the CDR3 is 15 residues. CDR3 sequence reads: CASSLGLPNTGELFF. CDR3 nucleotides: TGCGCCAGCAGTTTGGGACTACCGAACACCGGGGAGCTGTTTTTT.

The chain links TRBV7-3 to TRBJ2-3; 8 nucleotides agree with TRBD2. Per the germline V gene, CDR1 is SGHTA and CDR2 is FQGTGA. V shed 3 bases and J 0 bases; nucleotides not matched to a gene: 5. CDR3 length: 16 amino acids. CDR3 loop: CASSLAPSGSTDTQYF. The CDR3 DNA is TGTGCCAGCAGCTTGGCGCCTAGCGGGAGCACAGATACGCAGTATTTT.

This clonotype was observed a few times. The rearrangement links TRBV6-2 or TRBV6-3 to TRBJ2-1; the match to TRBD2 covers 9 bases. This CDR3 contains 15 residues. CDR1 is MNHEY and CDR2 is SVGEGT in the germline V gene. Trimming took 2 bases from V and 6 from J; bases not matched to a gene: 5. The CDR3 here is CASSYQGGRANEQFF. The CDR3 nucleotides are TGTGCCAGCAGTTACCAGGGCGGGAGGGCCAATGAGCAGTTCTTC.

This rearrangement joins TRBV7-2 to TRBJ2-3, with D perhaps matching TRBD2 (5 bases). Germline V gives CDR1 SGHTA, CDR2 FQGNSA. V was shortened by 7 bases and J by 2 bases, with 13 bases between the two germline ends. There are 14 residues in the CDR3. CDR3 protein: CASTPGVNTDTQYF. The CDR3 region has the DNA TGTGCCAGCACCCCCGGGGTGAACACAGATACGCAGTATTTT.

This clonotype came up a few times. The chain has TRBV12-3 or TRBV12-4 and TRBJ2-7; tentatively, D is TRBD2 (5 bases). The germline V and J ends were trimmed by 6 bases and 6 bases, with 21 bases remaining between them. This CDR3 is 15 amino acids long. CDR3 bases: TGTGCCAGCAGCCCCACCCTCGGCTATGGGAGCGAGCAGTACTTC. Its protein product is CASSPTLGYGSEQYF.

Many counts were recorded for this clonotype. The CDR3 DNA follows: TGCAGTGCTAGAGATGGGAGGGGAGAGACCCAGTACTTC. Protein product: CSARDGRGETQYF. The chain is built from TRBV20-1 and TRBJ2-5; TRBD2 matches 7 bases. V lost 0 bases, J lost 4 bases, and 2 bases stayed unmatched. The germline gives CDR1 DFQATT, CDR2 SNEGSKA (reference sequence). This CDR3 comprises 13 residues.

This clonotype occurred many times. V and J are TRBV10-3 and TRBJ2-1; 8 bases are shared with TRBD2. Per germline, CDR1 ENHRY and CDR2 SYGVKD. The CDR3 totals 13 residues. The trim removed 8 bases at V and 7 bases at J, leaving 7 bases unmatched. The CDR3 protein is CAIGRAGANEQFF. The CDR3 DNA sequence: TGTGCCATCGGTAGAGCGGGAGCGAATGAGCAGTTCTTC.

Written as DNA, the CDR3 is TGCAGCGCCCGGACCCAGAACACTGAAGCTTTCTTT. This sequence encodes CSARTQNTEAFF. The V call is TRBV29-1, the J call TRBJ1-1; D is ambiguous. Germline CDR1 is SQVTM and CDR2 is ANQGSEA. The CDR3 length is 12 residues. With 7 bases removed from V and 1 base from J, the gap between germline ends came to 10 bases. The full variable domain, completed using reference TRBV29-1 and TRBJ1-1, is SAVISQKPSRDICQRGTSLTIQCQVDSQVTMMFWYRQQPGQSLTLIATANQGSEATYESGFVIDKFPISRPNLTFSTLTVSNMSPEDSSIYLCSARTQNTEAFFGQGTRLTVV.

This clonotype was picked up a small number of times. The J gene is TRBJ1-6, the V gene TRBV4-2; no firm D call. This CDR3 has 17 amino acids. Germline lookup yields CDR1 LGHNA and CDR2 YNFKEQ. Trimming removed 4 bases at V and 0 bases at J, with 13 bases between. The CDR3 loop is CASSRTSLGSYNSPLHF. The DNA of the CDR3 is TGTGCCAGCAGCCGTACATCCCTGGGCTCCTATAATTCACCCCTCCACTTT.

The rearrangement joins TRBV6-1 to TRBJ1-2; D unresolved. The germline V and J ends were trimmed by 6 bases and 1 base, with 15 bases remaining between them. CDR1 is MNHNS and CDR2 is SASEGT in the germline V gene. The CDR3 is 15 amino acids. CDR3 loop: CASSLRASLNYGYTF. The CDR3 DNA is TGTGCCAGCAGCCTCCGGGCTTCCCTTAACTATGGCTACACCTTC.

This clonotype was observed a handful of times. The chain is built from TRBV25-1 and TRBJ1-5, with D unresolved. Germline V CDR1 and CDR2: MGHDK, SYGVNS. The CDR3 covers 14 residues. V was cut by 2 bases and J by 0 bases, with 5 bases left in between. CDR3 sequence reads: CASSEHDSNQPQHF. DNA for the CDR3: TGTGCCAGCAGTGAACACGATAGCAATCAGCCCCAGCATTTT.

This clonotype was picked up a small number of times. The chain uses TRBV10-3 and TRBJ2-5; weak D call: TRBD1 (6 bases). V was trimmed by 6 bases and J by 1 base, leaving 12 bases between them. Germline assignment: CDR1 ENHRY and CDR2 SYGVKD. The CDR3 consists of 14 residues. CDR3 in amino acids: CAIRPGTSQETQYF. CDR3 nucleotides: TGTGCCATCAGACCCGGGACATCCCAAGAGACCCAGTACTTC.